The present entry profiles one T cell receptor beta chain with its context. Its target is not known. This sample is part of a study of T cell responses to AZD1222 COVID-19 vaccine. Germline V lookup: CDR1 MNHEY, CDR2 SVGEGT. This CDR3 comprises 17 residues. The V segment lost 2 bases and the J segment 11 bases; nucleotides outside the gene matches: 17. Method: immunoSEQ multiplex PCR; TCRdb's copy keeps in-frame clones and lacks some. Of about 140,000 clones listed, around nine tenths are singletons. Study results and limitations: The sample set comprised mostly white British donors with more females, and clonal diversity was possibly underestimated. Epitopes outside B.1.351 and B.1.1.7 mutated regions reportedly drew nearly half of spike TCRs.

The receptor was isolated from an adult in good health. The material sequenced was peripheral blood, taken on day 0 of AZD1222 vaccination. The chain links TRBV6-2 or TRBV6-3 to TRBJ1-5; 8 bases agree with TRBD1. The CDR3 DNA sequence: TGTGCCAGCAGTTACGGAGTTTTGACAGGGGCCCGGTTAGCCCAGCATTTT. It codes for CASSYGVLTGARLAQHF.